Presented here are 27 T cell receptor beta chains from one specimen sequenced in a study of monozygotic twins with inflammatory bowel disease. From its re-call of the 5' RACE reads, TCRdb lists each CDR3 protein once, without DNA. Across fewer than 550,000 distinct CDR3 sequences, the top ten clones capture around 2.4% of the sample. Sequencing was done on a sample of blood. Receptor source: a human donor with ulcerative colitis or Crohn's disease, or a healthy co-twin of an affected twin (not recorded which).

This chain links TRBV19 with TRBJ2-7; TCRdb's D gene call, TRBD1, goes unchecked for lack of DNA. The CDR3 sequence is 22 residues long. Looked up from germline, CDR1 is LNHDA and CDR2 is SQIVND (reference sequence). The CDR3 here is CASSIKGPPFRSTRDRAYEQYF.

This chain uses TRBV6-2 or TRBV6-3 with TRBJ2-2; TCRdb indicates TRBD1, and absent DNA this call remains unverified. CDR3 length: 17 residues. Germline CDR1 MNHEY, CDR2 SVGEGT. The CDR3 loop reads CASSSTQGRRPGGELFF.

The chain joins TRBV5-4 to TRBJ1-1. Germline values: CDR1 SGHNT, CDR2 YYREEE (reference sequence). The CDR3 runs 15 residues. CDR3 protein: CASSLDREISTEAFF. The full variable domain, completed using reference TRBV5-4 and TRBJ1-1, is ETGVTQSPTHLIKTRGQQVTLRCSSQSGHNTVSWYQQALGQGPQFIFQYYREEENGRGNFPPRFSGLQFPNYSSELNVNALELDDSALYLCASSLDREISTEAFFGQGTRLTVV.

This chain links TRBV7-9 with TRBJ2-2; TCRdb's assignment of TRBD2 cannot be checked, as there is no DNA. Germline V gives CDR1 SEHNR, CDR2 FQNEAQ (reference sequence). The CDR3 loop spans 16 amino acids. The CDR3 protein is CASSRPGLSYTGELFF.

J is TRBJ1-5 and V is TRBV6-6; TCRdb's D call of TRBD1 is untestable without DNA. This CDR3 comprises 14 residues. Per the germline V gene, CDR1 is MNHNY and CDR2 is SVGAGI (reference sequence). CDR3 loop: CASSYSPGFQPQHF.

This chain links TRBV7-2 with TRBJ2-5; the D call of TRBD1 rests on TCRdb alone, since no DNA is present to check it. CDR1 and CDR2 (germline): SGHTA, FQGNSA. CDR3 length: 14 residues. CDR3 loop: CASSFMGGQETQYF.

The V and J genes are TRBV11-3 and TRBJ2-3; checking the TCRdb D call of TRBD2 is not possible without DNA. The length of the CDR3 is 17 residues. Germline-derived CDR1 and CDR2 are SGHNT and YENEEA. Here the CDR3 reads CASSLGSVADFTDTQYF.

The chain couples TRBV7-2 to TRBJ2-2; the D call from TCRdb, TRBD2, cannot be confirmed without DNA. CDR3 length: 16 residues. Germline-derived CDR1 and CDR2 are SGHTA and FQGNSA. The CDR3 loop reads CASSYTGTTHTGELFF.

V usage is TRBV10-3 and J usage is TRBJ2-6; TCRdb proposes TRBD1, but this gene call is untestable without DNA. The CDR3 has 15 residues. Germline V CDR1 and CDR2: ENHRY, SYGVKD. CDR3: CAISDPGSGANVLTF.

The J gene is TRBJ2-7, the V gene TRBV9; TCRdb lists TRBD1, though no DNA is available to test this call. This CDR3 contains 16 residues. Germline V gene data show CDR1 as SGDLS and CDR2 as YYNGEE. CDR3 region: CASSVADRGAPYEQYF.

The gene calls are TRBV7-2 and TRBJ2-1. Germline CDR1 SGHTA, CDR2 FQGNSA. The CDR3 has 15 amino acids. The CDR3 loop reads CASSLFAGFDNEQFF. Looking up the rest from reference TRBV7-2 and TRBJ2-1 gives the full variable domain: GAGVSQSPSNKVTEKGKDVELRCDPISGHTALYWYRQSLGQGLEFLIYFQGNSAPDKSGLPSDRFSAERTGGSVSTLTIQRTQQEDSAVYLCASSLFAGFDNEQFFGPGTRLTVL.

The J gene is TRBJ2-5, the V gene TRBV5-1; TCRdb outputs TRBD2, but without DNA this stays unchecked. The CDR3 has 15 amino acids. The germline CDR1 and CDR2 sequences are SGHRS and YFSETQ. CDR3: CASSRTSGPRETQYF.

The chain couples TRBV11-1 to TRBJ1-2. The CDR3 consists of 12 residues. The germline gives CDR1 SGHAT, CDR2 FQDESV (reference sequence). The CDR3 is CASSLHSYGYTF.

This chain joins TRBV12-3 or TRBV12-4 and TRBJ1-5; the TCRdb D gene call, TRBD1, has no DNA to confirm it. There are 14 residues in the CDR3. This CDR3 reads CASNQGWSNQPQHF.

V is TRBV19 and J is TRBJ2-2. There are 13 residues in the CDR3. Germline-derived CDR1 and CDR2 are LNHDA and SQIVND (reference sequence). The chain's CDR3 is CASSKDRSGELFF. Filled out from reference TRBV19 and TRBJ2-2, the complete variable domain reads DGGITQSPKYLFRKEGQNVTLSCEQNLNHDAMYWYRQDPGQGLRLIYYSQIVNDFQKGDIAEGYSVSREKKESFPLTVTSAQKNPTAFYLCASSKDRSGELFFGEGSRLTVL.

The chain employs TRBV12-3 or TRBV12-4 and TRBJ1-5; TCRdb outputs TRBD1, but without DNA this stays unchecked. This CDR3 has 14 residues. The CDR3 loop reads CASSLGGGRRLQHF.

This CDR3 is CASSLGGTLGYTF. The V and J genes are TRBV7-2 and TRBJ1-2. The CDR3 has 13 residues. Germline CDR1 reads SGHTA; CDR2 reads FQGNSA.

J is TRBJ1-2 and V is TRBV28; the TCRdb call, TRBD1, lacks DNA for checking. The CDR3 contains 14 residues. Germline-derived CDR1 and CDR2 are MDHEN and SYDVKM. This chain's CDR3 is CASSLGRGTNGYTF.

V is TRBV5-1 and J is TRBJ2-7; the D gene TCRdb calls, TRBD2, cannot be checked with no DNA. The CDR3 has 15 residues. From germline, CDR1 is SGHRS and CDR2 YFSETQ. The CDR3 loop is CASSLGGTSSYEQYF.

The CDR3 here is CASSTGRDQPQHF. This sequence joins TRBV7-2 and TRBJ1-5; the D gene TCRdb calls, TRBD1, cannot be checked with no DNA. There are 13 residues in the CDR3. In germline, CDR1 is SGHTA, CDR2 FQGNSA.

V and J are TRBV20-1 and TRBJ1-1; checking the TCRdb D call of TRBD1 is not possible without DNA. Germline V gives CDR1 DFQATT, CDR2 SNEGSKA (reference sequence). The CDR3 totals 14 residues. The CDR3 loop reads CSAPGDTPNTEAFF.

The chain is built from TRBV5-1 and TRBJ1-1; TCRdb names TRBD1, which stays unverified in the absence of DNA. This CDR3 contains 15 residues. The germline CDR1 and CDR2 sequences are SGHRS and YFSETQ. CDR3 amino acids: CASSPRQAGGAEAFF.

The J gene is TRBJ1-6, the V gene TRBV12-3 or TRBV12-4; lacking DNA, the TRBD1 call made by TCRdb goes unchecked. This CDR3 comprises 14 residues. CDR3 residues: CASSSTGGGSPLHF.

The V call is TRBV7-2, the J call TRBJ2-7; the TRBD2 assignment by TCRdb is unverifiable without DNA. CDR1 and CDR2 from the germline V gene are SGHTA and FQGNSA. The CDR3 consists of 16 residues. The CDR3 loop is CASSFWSGTSGYEQYF.

V usage is TRBV11-2 and J usage is TRBJ1-1; the TCRdb call, TRBD1, lacks DNA for checking. CDR3 size: 13 residues. Germline V gives CDR1 SGHAT, CDR2 FQNNGV. CDR3 loop: CASSLGVRLKAFF.

V is TRBV12-3 or TRBV12-4 and J is TRBJ2-2. CDR3 size: 12 residues. This CDR3 is CASSQQRGELFF.

This sequence joins TRBV25-1 and TRBJ1-5; TCRdb's assignment of TRBD1 cannot be checked, as there is no DNA. The length of the CDR3 is 13 residues. CDR1 and CDR2 from the germline V gene are MGHDK and SYGVNS. The CDR3 sequence: CASSVGGTQPQHF.